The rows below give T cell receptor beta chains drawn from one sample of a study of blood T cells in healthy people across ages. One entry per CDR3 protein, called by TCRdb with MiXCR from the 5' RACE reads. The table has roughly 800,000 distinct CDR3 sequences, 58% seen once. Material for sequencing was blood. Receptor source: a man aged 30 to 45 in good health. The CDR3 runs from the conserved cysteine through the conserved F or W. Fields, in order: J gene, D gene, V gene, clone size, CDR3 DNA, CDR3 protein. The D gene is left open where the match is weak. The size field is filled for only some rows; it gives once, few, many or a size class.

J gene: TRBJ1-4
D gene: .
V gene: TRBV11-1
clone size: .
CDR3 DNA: TGTGCCAGCAGCCCAAGACCAGCAACTAATGAAAAACTGTTTTTT
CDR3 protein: CASSPRPATNEKLFF

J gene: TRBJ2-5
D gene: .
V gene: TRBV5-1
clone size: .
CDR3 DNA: TGCGCCAGCAGCTTGGTCCCTTCTCAAGAGACCCAGTACTTC
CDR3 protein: CASSLVPSQETQYF

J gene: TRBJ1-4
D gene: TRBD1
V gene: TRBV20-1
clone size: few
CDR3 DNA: TGCAGTGCTAGAGATCAGGGGACAGATAATGAAAAACTGTTTTTT
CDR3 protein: CSARDQGTDNEKLFF

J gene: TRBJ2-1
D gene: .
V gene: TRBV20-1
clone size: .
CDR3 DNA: TGCAGTGCGCCTAGGGTCAATGAGCAGTTCTTC
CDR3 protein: CSAPRVNEQFF

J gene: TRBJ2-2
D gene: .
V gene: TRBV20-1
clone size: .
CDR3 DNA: TGCAGTGCTAGAGATGACGTCGACACCGGGGAGCTGTTTTTT
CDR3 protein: CSARDDVDTGELFF

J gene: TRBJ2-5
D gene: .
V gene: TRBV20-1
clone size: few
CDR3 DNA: TGCAGTGCTGGACAGCTCGATGGGACCCAGTACTTC
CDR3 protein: CSAGQLDGTQYF

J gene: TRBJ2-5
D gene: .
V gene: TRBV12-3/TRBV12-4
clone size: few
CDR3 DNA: TGTGCCAGCAGTTTTCGGTCCCAGACCCAGTACTTC
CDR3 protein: CASSFRSQTQYF

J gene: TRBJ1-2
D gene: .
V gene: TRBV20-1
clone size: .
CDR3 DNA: TGCAGTGCTAGTTCGGGATTTGTTGGCTACACCTTC
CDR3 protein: CSASSGFVGYTF

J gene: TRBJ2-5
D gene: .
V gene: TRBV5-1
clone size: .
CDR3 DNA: TGCGCCAGCAGCAAGGAAAGGGAGACCCAGTACTTC
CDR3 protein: CASSKERETQYF

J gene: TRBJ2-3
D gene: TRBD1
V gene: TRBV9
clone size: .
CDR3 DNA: TGTGCCAGCAGCGGGGACGGACAGGGTGGAGATACGCAGTATTTT
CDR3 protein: CASSGDGQGGDTQYF

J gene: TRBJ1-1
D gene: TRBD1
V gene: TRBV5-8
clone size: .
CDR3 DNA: TGTGCCAGCAGCCTACGCGGACAGGGGAACACTGAAGCTTTCTTT
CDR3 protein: CASSLRGQGNTEAFF

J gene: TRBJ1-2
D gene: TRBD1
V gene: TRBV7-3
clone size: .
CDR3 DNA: TGTGCCAGCAGCGACACAAATGGACAGGGGGGCTACACCTTC
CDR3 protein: CASSDTNGQGGYTF

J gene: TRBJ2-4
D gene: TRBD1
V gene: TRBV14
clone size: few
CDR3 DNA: TGTGCCAGCAGCCAAGATAAAAGGGGGCGGAGGCAGTACTTC
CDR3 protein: CASSQDKRGRRQYF

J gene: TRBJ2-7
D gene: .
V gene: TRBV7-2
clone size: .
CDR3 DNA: TGTGCCAGCAGCTCCGCGGGGGACAGTTACGAGCAGTACTTC
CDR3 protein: CASSSAGDSYEQYF

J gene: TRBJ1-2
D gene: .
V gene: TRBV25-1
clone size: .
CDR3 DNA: TGTGCCAGCAGTGCGGGGGGCTCCTATGGCTACACCTTC
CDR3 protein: CASSAGGSYGYTF

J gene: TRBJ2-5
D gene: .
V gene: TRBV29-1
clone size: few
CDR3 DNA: TGCAGCGTTGCCCACCAAGAGACCCAGTACTTC
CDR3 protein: CSVAHQETQYF

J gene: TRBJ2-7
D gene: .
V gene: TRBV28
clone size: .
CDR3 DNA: TGTGCCAGCAGTTCCCCGGGATCCTCGGGATACGAGCAGTACTTC
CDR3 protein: CASSSPGSSGYEQYF

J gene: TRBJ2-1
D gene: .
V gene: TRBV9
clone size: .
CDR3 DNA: TGTGCCAGTAGCAAGGACGGGTACTACGAGCAGTTCTTC
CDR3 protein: CASSKDGYYEQFF

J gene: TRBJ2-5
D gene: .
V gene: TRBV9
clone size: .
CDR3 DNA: TGTGCCAGCAGCCTTGCGGGTGAGGCCCAGTACTTC
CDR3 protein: CASSLAGEAQYF

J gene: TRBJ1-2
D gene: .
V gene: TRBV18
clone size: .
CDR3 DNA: TGTGCCAGCTCAAGGGACGTAGATGGCTACACCTTC
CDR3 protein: CASSRDVDGYTF

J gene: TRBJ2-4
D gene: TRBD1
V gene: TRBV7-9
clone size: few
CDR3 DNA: TGTGCCAGCAGCCCTCGACAGGGGGCATCAAACATTCAGTACTTC
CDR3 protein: CASSPRQGASNIQYF

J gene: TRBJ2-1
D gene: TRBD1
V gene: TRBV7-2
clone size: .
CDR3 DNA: TGTGCCAGCAGCCAAGTTCCCGGGACAGGGGGCGAGTTCTTC
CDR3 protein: CASSQVPGTGGEFF

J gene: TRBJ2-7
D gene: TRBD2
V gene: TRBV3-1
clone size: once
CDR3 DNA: TGTGCCAACAGCCAAGGGCCCAGCGGGGGAAGCTACGAGCAGTACTTC
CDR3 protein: CANSQGPSGGSYEQYF

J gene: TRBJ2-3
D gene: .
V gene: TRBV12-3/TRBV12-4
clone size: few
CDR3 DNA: TGTGCCAGCAGTTTGCTCCCCTCGACCCTAGATACGCAGTATTTT
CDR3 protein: CASSLLPSTLDTQYF

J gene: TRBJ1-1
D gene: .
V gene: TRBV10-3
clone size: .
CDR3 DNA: TGTGCCATCAGTGAGTCACCAGGGAACACTGAAGCTTTCTTT
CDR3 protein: CAISESPGNTEAFF

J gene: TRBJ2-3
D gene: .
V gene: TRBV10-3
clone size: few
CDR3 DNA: TGTGCCATCAGTGAGTCGATCGGCGGGTCTAGCACAGATACGCAGTATTTT
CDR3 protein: CAISESIGGSSTDTQYF

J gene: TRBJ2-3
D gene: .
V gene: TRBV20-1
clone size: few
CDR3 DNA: TGCAGTGCCCGCCCCGAACCGGTGGATGTCACAGATACGCAGTATTTT
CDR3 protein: CSARPEPVDVTDTQYF

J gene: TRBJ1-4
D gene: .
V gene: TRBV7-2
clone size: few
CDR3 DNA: TGTGCCAGCAGCTTCCCAGGGATGCGCGAAAAACTGTTTTTT
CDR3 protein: CASSFPGMREKLFF

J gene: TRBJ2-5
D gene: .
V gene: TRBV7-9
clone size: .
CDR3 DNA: TGTGCCAGCAGCTTAGAGAGTCCGACCCAGTACTTC
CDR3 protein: CASSLESPTQYF

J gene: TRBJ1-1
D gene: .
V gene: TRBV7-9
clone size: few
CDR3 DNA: TGTGCCAGCAGCCCGCCGGGACAAATACACGGAGCTTTCTTT
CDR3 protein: CASSPPGQIHGAFF

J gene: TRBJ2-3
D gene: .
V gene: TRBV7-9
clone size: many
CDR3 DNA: TGTGCCAGCAGCTTAGGTCCAGGAGTTAGCACAGATACGCAGTATTTT
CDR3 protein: CASSLGPGVSTDTQYF

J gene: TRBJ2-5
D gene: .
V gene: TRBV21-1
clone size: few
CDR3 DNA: TGTGCCAGCAGCAAAAAGAGACGGCAGTACTTC
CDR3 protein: CASSKKRRQYF

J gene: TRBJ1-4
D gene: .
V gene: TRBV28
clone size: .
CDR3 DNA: TGTGCCAGCAGTGCTGGGACGGAAAAACTGTTTTTT
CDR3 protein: CASSAGTEKLFF

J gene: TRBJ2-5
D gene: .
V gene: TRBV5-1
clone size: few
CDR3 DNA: TGCGCCAGCAGCTTGGTCTCCAAAGAGACCCAGTACTTC
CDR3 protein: CASSLVSKETQYF

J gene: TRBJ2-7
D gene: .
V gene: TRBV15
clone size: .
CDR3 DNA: TGTGCCACCAGCAGAGTAGGGGAAGAGGGGTACGAGCAGTACTTC
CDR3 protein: CATSRVGEEGYEQYF

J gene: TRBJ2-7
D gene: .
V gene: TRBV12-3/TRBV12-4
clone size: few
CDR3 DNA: TGTGCCAGCAGTTTTTCGCGGTCTGAATCCTACGAGCAGTACTTC
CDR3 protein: CASSFSRSESYEQYF

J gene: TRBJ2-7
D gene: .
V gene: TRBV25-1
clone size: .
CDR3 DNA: TGTGCCAGCAGTGACCCCACCCGAGGGACCTACGAGCAGTACTTC
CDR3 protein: CASSDPTRGTYEQYF

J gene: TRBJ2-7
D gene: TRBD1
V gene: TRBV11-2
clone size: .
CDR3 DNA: TGTGCCAGCAGCAACCTTCGGGACAGCCCCTACGAGCAGTACTTC
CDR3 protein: CASSNLRDSPYEQYF

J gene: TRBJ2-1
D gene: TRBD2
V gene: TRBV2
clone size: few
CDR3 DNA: TGTGCCAGCAGCCGCACTAGCGGGAGGGTGAAGCAGTTCTTC
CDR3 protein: CASSRTSGRVKQFF

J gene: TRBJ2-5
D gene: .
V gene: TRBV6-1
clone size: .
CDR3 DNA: TGTGCCAGCGAGGATTGGCAAACAGGGACCCAGTACTTC
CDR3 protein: CASEDWQTGTQYF

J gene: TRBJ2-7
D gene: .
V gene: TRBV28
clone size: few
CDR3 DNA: TGTGCCAGCAGAAGCGGTGCCTCCTACGAGCAGTACTTC
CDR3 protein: CASRSGASYEQYF

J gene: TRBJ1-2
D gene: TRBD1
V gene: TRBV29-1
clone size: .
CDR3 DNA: TGCAGCGTCAAACCACAGGGGAAGGATGGCTACACCTTC
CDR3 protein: CSVKPQGKDGYTF

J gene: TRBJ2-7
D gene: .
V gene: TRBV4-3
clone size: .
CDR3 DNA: TGCGCCAGCAGCCAAGATTACGGCAGGTCTTACGAGCAGTACTTC
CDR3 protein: CASSQDYGRSYEQYF

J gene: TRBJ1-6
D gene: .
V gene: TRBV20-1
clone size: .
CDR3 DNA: TGCAGTGCTAGAGTGGACAGAAAAAATTCACCCCTCCACTTT
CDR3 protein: CSARVDRKNSPLHF

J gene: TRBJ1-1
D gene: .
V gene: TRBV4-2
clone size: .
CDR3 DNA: TGTGCCAGCAGCCAAGAGGAGGGCATGAACACTGAAGCTTTCTTT
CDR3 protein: CASSQEEGMNTEAFF

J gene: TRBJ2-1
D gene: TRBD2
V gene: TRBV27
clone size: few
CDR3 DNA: TGTGCCAGCAGTTTATGGGGCGGGAGCTCCTACAATGAGCAGTTCTTC
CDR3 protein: CASSLWGGSSYNEQFF

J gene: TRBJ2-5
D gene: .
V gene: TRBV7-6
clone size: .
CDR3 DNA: TGTGCCAGCAGCTTAATGAGAGAAGAGACCCAGTACTTC
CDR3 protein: CASSLMREETQYF

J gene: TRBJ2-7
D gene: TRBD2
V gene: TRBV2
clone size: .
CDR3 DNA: TGTGCTAGCAGTGCGGGGGGTGGAGGTCCTAACGAGCAGTACTTC
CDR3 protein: CASSAGGGGPNEQYF

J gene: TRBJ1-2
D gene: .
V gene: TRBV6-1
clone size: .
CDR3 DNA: TGTGCCACCAGAGGACCCGATAAGGGACGGATCTATGGCTACACCTTC
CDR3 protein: CATRGPDKGRIYGYTF

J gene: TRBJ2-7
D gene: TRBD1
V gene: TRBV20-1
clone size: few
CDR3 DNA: TGCAGTGCTAGAGATTCCCTCGGACAGGCCGCTAGTGGCGAGCAGTACTTC
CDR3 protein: CSARDSLGQAASGEQYF

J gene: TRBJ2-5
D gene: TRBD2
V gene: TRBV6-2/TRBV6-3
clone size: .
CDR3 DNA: TGTGCCAGCAGTTATGGCTACACCCGACCAGCGGGAGAAGAGACCCAGTACTTC
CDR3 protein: CASSYGYTRPAGEETQYF

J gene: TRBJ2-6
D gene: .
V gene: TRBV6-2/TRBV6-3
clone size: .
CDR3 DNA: TGTGCCAGCAGAGACGGGGGCTCTGGGGCCAACGTCCTGACTTTC
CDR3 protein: CASRDGGSGANVLTF

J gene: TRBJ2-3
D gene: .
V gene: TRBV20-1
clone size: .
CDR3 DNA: TGCAGTGCTAGAATAAAGTATGAGGGGGATACGCAGTATTTT
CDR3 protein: CSARIKYEGDTQYF

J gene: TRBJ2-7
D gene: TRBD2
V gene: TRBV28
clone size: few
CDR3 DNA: TGTGCCAGCAGGAAGGGACTAGCGGCTATCTACGAGCAGTACTTC
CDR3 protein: CASRKGLAAIYEQYF

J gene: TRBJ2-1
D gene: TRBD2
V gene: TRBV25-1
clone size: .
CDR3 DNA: TGTGCCAGCAGTAGATCGGGGGGAAACAATGAGCAGTTCTTC
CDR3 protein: CASSRSGGNNEQFF

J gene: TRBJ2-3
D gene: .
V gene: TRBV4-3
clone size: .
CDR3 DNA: TGCGCCAGCAGCCCTATGATGCGAGGAGATACGCAGTATTTT
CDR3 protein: CASSPMMRGDTQYF

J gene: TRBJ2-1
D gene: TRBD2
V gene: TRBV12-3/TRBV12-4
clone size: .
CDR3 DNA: TGTGCCAGCACCCCAGGGACTAGCATTTACAATGAGCAGTTCTTC
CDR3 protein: CASTPGTSIYNEQFF